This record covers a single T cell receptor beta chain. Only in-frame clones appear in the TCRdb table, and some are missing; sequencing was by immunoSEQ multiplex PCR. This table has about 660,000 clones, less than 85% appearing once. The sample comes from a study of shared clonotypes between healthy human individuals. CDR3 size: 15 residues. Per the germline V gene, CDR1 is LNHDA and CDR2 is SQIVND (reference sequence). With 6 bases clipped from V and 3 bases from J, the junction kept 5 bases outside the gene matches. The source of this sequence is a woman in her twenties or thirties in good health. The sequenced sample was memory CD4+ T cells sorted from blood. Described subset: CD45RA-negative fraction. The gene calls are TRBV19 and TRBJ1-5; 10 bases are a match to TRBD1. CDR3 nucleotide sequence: TGTGCCAGTAGGAAGGGACAGGGGCTCAATCAGCCCCAGCATTTT. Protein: CASRKGQGLNQPQHF. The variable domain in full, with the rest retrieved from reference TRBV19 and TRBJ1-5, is DGGITQSPKYLFRKEGQNVTLSCEQNLNHDAMYWYRQDPGQGLRLIYYSQIVNDFQKGDIAEGYSVSREKKESFPLTVTSAQKNPTAFYLCASRKGQGLNQPQHFGDGTRLSIL.